Below, 9 T cell receptor beta chains from the same sample are listed, as sequenced in a study of STAT3 mutations in large granular lymphocyte leukemia. The data were produced by immunoSEQ multiplex PCR, yet TCRdb's version contains in-frame clones alone and is incomplete. The table records over 8,000 clones, less than 90% of them present only once. Points from the study as a whole: At least one immunodominant TCR beta clonotype appeared in every T-cell large granular lymphocyte leukemia patient.

These receptors have no identified antigens. The specimen sequenced was peripheral blood mononuclear cells. The receptors were sampled from an elderly man with T-cell large granular lymphocyte leukemia. Some clones in this sample may be carry-over from other donors' samples.

The chain links TRBV7-2 to TRBJ1-2, with D perhaps matching TRBD1 (5 bases). V lost 6 bases, J lost 7 bases, and 18 bases lay in between. The CDR3 is 14 residues long. Germline CDR1 reads SGHTA; CDR2 reads FQGNSA. The CDR3 region has the DNA TGTGCCAGCAGTTCGTTGACTGGGACCGGTGGCTACACCTTC. This codes for CASSSLTGTGGYTF.

The chain couples TRBV7-2 to TRBJ2-7, with D perhaps matching TRBD1 (5 bases). Germline V gene data show CDR1 as SGHTA and CDR2 as FQGNSA. V shed 5 bases and J shed 4 bases, with 6 bases lying between them. The CDR3 sequence is 11 residues long. CDR3 in DNA: TGTGCCAGCAGCCCAGGGTACGAGCAGTACTTC. Translation: CASSPGYEQYF. Combining the CDR3 with reference TRBV7-2 and TRBJ2-7 gives the whole variable domain GAGVSQSPSNKVTEKGKDVELRCDPISGHTALYWYRQSLGQGLEFLIYFQGNSAPDKSGLPSDRFSAERTGGSVSTLTIQRTQQEDSAVYLCASSPGYEQYFGPGTRLTVT.

This chain joins TRBV10-3 and TRBJ2-7; tentatively, D is TRBD2 (5 bases). Germline assignment: CDR1 ENHRY and CDR2 SYGVKD. There are 16 residues in the CDR3. Trimming took 5 bases from V and 7 from J, leaving 24 bases between them. CDR3 DNA sequence: TGTGCCATCAGTCAGAGCGCTAGCAGCCGTTCGGGGGAGCAGTACTTC. Its translation: CAISQSASSRSGEQYF.

V is TRBV18 and J is TRBJ1-2, with 8 positions matching TRBD1. With V trimmed by 3 bases and J by 8 bases, 2 bases remained unmatched. CDR1 and CDR2 from the germline V gene are KGHSH and LQKENI. The CDR3 extends over 12 amino acids. In DNA, the CDR3 is TGTGCCAGCTCACCGACAGGGGCCGGCTACACCTTC. Its translation is CASSPTGAGYTF.

This clone showed up just a few times. The gene calls are TRBV5-1 and TRBJ2-4; TRBD2 might be the D (5 bases). Germline CDR1 and CDR2: SGHRS and YFSETQ. V lost 4 bases and J lost 7, with 18 bases in between. CDR3 length: 15 amino acids. For the CDR3, the DNA is TGCGCCAGCAGCCGGTGGACTGCCCAGAGCAACATTCAGTACTTC. Protein: CASSRWTAQSNIQYF.

The rearrangement uses TRBV2 and TRBJ2-5; D perhaps matches TRBD2 (7 bases). CDR3 size: 16 residues. V lost 3 bases and J 5 bases, leaving 19 bases between the germline ends. Germline CDR1 is SNHLY and CDR2 is FYNNEI. CDR3 bases: TGTGCCAGCAGTGAGGCAATGGGGGGGCGGGATGAGACCCAGTACTTC. Residues: CASSEAMGGRDETQYF.

This sequence joins TRBV5-4 and TRBJ2-4; tentatively, D is TRBD1 or TRBD2 (5 bases each). The germline V gene encodes CDR1 SGHNT and CDR2 YYREEE (reference sequence). The length of the CDR3 is 14 residues. The V gene lost 0 bases and the J gene lost 5 bases, with 9 bases spanning the gap. CDR3 residues: CASSLGRGQNIQYF. CDR3 nucleotides: TGTGCCAGCAGCTTGGGTCGGGGCCAAAACATTCAGTACTTC.

This chain connects TRBV19 to TRBJ2-7; D is possibly TRBD2 (6 bases). With 1 base removed from V and 3 bases from J, the gap between germline ends came to 7 bases. Germline V gene lookup returns CDR1 LNHDA and CDR2 SQIVND (reference sequence). CDR3 length: 13 residues. The CDR3 is CASSIARDYEQYF. CDR3 DNA: TGTGCCAGTAGTATAGCGCGGGACTACGAGCAGTACTTC.

V and J are TRBV6-5 and TRBJ2-3, with 7 nucleotides matching TRBD2. The CDR3 extends over 14 amino acids. V shed 6 bases and J 1 base; nucleotides not matched to a gene: 4. From germline, CDR1 is MNHEY and CDR2 SVGAGI. The CDR3, as DNA: TGTGCCAGCAGCCTGGGACTACGCACAGATACGCAGTATTTT. Amino acids: CASSLGLRTDTQYF.